The 23 T cell receptor beta chains below were found in one sample sequenced in a study of cytomegalovirus exposure and HLA in healthy donors. PCR primers comprised 60 Vbeta and 13 Jbeta primers. Produced via immunoSEQ multiplex PCR; TCRdb's table is partial and in-frame only. This sample carries over 120,000 clones, 65% to 85% of them seen once, and the ten largest clones take over 2%. Input material: PBMCs. The source of these receptors is a man aged 45-60 years in good health and CMV-seronegative.

This sequence joins TRBV18 and TRBJ2-5; D unclear. Looked up from germline, CDR1 is KGHSH and CDR2 is LQKENI. The germline V and J ends were trimmed by 3 bases and 2 bases, with 10 bases remaining between them. CDR3 length: 14 amino acids. The CDR3: CASSPLITQETQYF. CDR3 nucleotide sequence: TGTGCCAGCTCACCCCTCATTACTCAAGAGACCCAGTACTTC.

The chain joins TRBV5-1 to TRBJ2-2, with TRBD2 matching over 15 bases. The V and J ends lost 3 bases and 7 bases, in that order; junction bases with no gene match: 7. Germline assignment: CDR1 SGHRS and CDR2 YFSETQ. The length of the CDR3 is 17 residues. The CDR3 loop reads CASSWTSGRAGGGELFF. Written as DNA, the CDR3 is TGCGCCAGCAGCTGGACTAGCGGGAGGGCCGGTGGCGGGGAGCTGTTTTTT.

The chain carries TRBV6-5 and TRBJ2-7; D possibly corresponds to TRBD1 (6 bases). CDR3 length: 14 residues. Germline CDR1 reads MNHEY; CDR2 reads SVGAGI. V shed 10 bases and J shed 4 bases, with 20 bases lying between them. The CDR3 region is CATTSRTAKYEQYF. The CDR3 DNA follows: TGTGCCACCACTTCCAGGACAGCAAAATACGAGCAGTACTTC.

V and J are TRBV7-9 and TRBJ2-1; a possible D gene is TRBD1 (5 bases). With 5 bases removed from V and 0 bases from J, the gap between germline ends came to 8 bases. CDR3 length: 14 residues. Per germline, CDR1 SEHNR and CDR2 FQNEAQ (reference sequence). The CDR3 bases are TGTGCCAGCAGCGGGGCTAGCTCCTACAATGAGCAGTTCTTC. Its translation: CASSGASSYNEQFF.

A few counts support this clone. The chain employs TRBV7-9 and TRBJ2-1; 8 bases are a match to TRBD2. The CDR3 extends over 13 amino acids. Germline loops: CDR1 SEHNR, CDR2 FQNEAQ (reference sequence). Trimming removed 4 bases from V and 7 bases from J; junction bases left unmatched: 3. The CDR3 reads CASSSGLANEQFF. The CDR3 DNA follows: TGTGCCAGCAGCTCCGGACTAGCAAATGAGCAGTTCTTC.

The gene calls are TRBV5-4 and TRBJ1-2, with D perhaps matching TRBD1 (6 bases). The ends were cut back, 0 bases at V and 2 bases at J, with 11 bases in the middle. The CDR3 is 15 residues long. CDR1 is SGHNT, CDR2 YYREEE, per germline (reference sequence). This CDR3 is CASSLDGRGNYGYTF. The DNA of the CDR3 is TGTGCCAGCAGCTTGGATGGCAGGGGAAACTATGGCTACACCTTC.

This clone appeared once. One end of the junction does not line up with germline, which may come from a read error. Other DNA sequences in the sample encode the same CDR3. The J gene is TRBJ1-6, the V gene TRBV27; 9 bases are a match to TRBD1. This CDR3 is 15 amino acids long. Germline lookup yields CDR1 MNHEY and CDR2 SMNVEV (reference sequence). The DNA of the CDR3 is TGTGCCAGCAGTTTTGCGGGACAGGGAAATTCACCCCTCCATTTT. Residues: CASSFAGQGNSPLHF.

This chain connects TRBV19 to TRBJ1-5, with 9 positions matching TRBD1. V gave up 4 bases and J gave up 5 bases; unmatched junction bases: 9. The CDR3 totals 16 residues. Germline V gene sequence: CDR1 LNHDA, CDR2 SQIVND (reference sequence). CDR3 nucleotide sequence: TGTGCCAGTAGTAAGGAGGACAGGGGACGGGATCAGCCCCAGCATTTT. This codes for CASSKEDRGRDQPQHF.

The chain carries TRBV5-4 and TRBJ2-2, with a tentative D call TRBD2 (7 bases). The CDR3 is 17 residues long. Germline V gene lookup returns CDR1 SGHNT and CDR2 YYREEE (reference sequence). Trimming took 4 bases from V and 2 from J, leaving 18 bases between them. CDR3 sequence (DNA): TGTGCCAGCAGCGGGGGGGCGGGGGAATCTAACACCGGGGAGCTGTTTTTT. Translating it yields CASSGGAGESNTGELFF.

DNA for the CDR3: TGTGCCAGTAGTCCCCCCCGGACTAGCGGGTCCCACTACGAGCAGTACTTC. Its protein product is CASSPPRTSGSHYEQYF. V usage is TRBV19 and J usage is TRBJ2-7; 11 nucleotides line up with TRBD2. V lost 5 bases to trimming and J lost 3 bases; unmatched junction nucleotides: 12. The CDR3 has 17 residues. The germline CDR1 and CDR2 sequences are LNHDA and SQIVND (reference sequence).

This chain links TRBV27 with TRBJ2-7; 8 nucleotides line up with TRBD2. With V trimmed by 6 bases and J by 6 bases, 7 bases remained unmatched. This CDR3 has 13 residues. Germline CDR1 reads MNHEY; CDR2 reads SMNVEV (reference sequence). The CDR3 loop is CASRGGLVGEQYF. The CDR3 DNA sequence: TGTGCCAGCAGGGGGGGACTAGTGGGCGAGCAGTACTTC.

V is TRBV5-1 and J is TRBJ1-1; 7 bases map to TRBD1. Germline loops: CDR1 SGHRS, CDR2 YFSETQ. The CDR3 extends over 12 amino acids. V was pared by 3 bases and J by 6 bases, with 2 bases of the junction left unmatched. Written as DNA, the CDR3 is TGCGCCAGCAGCTGGACAGGCTCTGAAGCTTTCTTT. This encodes CASSWTGSEAFF.

V usage is TRBV27 and J usage is TRBJ1-5, with D uncertain. Trimming shortened V by 4 bases and J by 2 bases, and 9 bases separated the two germline ends. This CDR3 spans 14 amino acids. CDR1 is MNHEY, CDR2 SMNVEV, per germline (reference sequence). CDR3 sequence (DNA): TGTGCCAGCAGTTCGGGGTCCGGCAATCAGCCCCAGCATTTT. It specifies CASSSGSGNQPQHF.

This rearrangement joins TRBV9 to TRBJ1-6; D ambiguous. CDR1 and CDR2 from the germline V gene are SGDLS and YYNGEE. The length of the CDR3 is 16 residues. Trimming removed 0 bases from V and 2 bases from J, with 9 bases in between. Here the CDR3 reads CASSVGGRAYNSPLHF. DNA of the CDR3: TGTGCCAGCAGCGTAGGTGGGAGGGCCTATAATTCACCCCTCCACTTT.

The V gene is TRBV12-5, the J gene TRBJ2-5, with 7 bases fitting TRBD1. The J call is in doubt because the DNA end fits TRBJ2-7 better. The CDR3 totals 20 residues. The germline V gene encodes CDR1 LGHNT and CDR2 FRNRAP. CDR3 protein: CASGPTTTGNLGRINYEQYF. The DNA for the CDR3 is TGTGCTAGTGGTCCGACAACGACAGGGAATCTAGGGCGGATTAACTACGAGCAGTACTTC.

The chain carries TRBV2 and TRBJ1-1, with TRBD1 matching 9 bases. The germline gives CDR1 SNHLY, CDR2 FYNNEI. J gave up 4 bases and V 4 bases, and 4 bases lay outside the gene matches. The CDR3 runs 14 residues. CDR3 in amino acids: CASSADRGSTEAFF. CDR3 coding DNA: TGTGCCAGCAGTGCAGACAGGGGGAGCACTGAAGCTTTCTTT.

The chain links TRBV28 to TRBJ2-6; D is uncertain. Germline assignment: CDR1 MDHEN and CDR2 SYDVKM. This CDR3 contains 16 residues. Trimming cost V 5 bases and J 0 bases, with 11 bases left between them. The CDR3 region has the DNA TGTGCCAGCAGTGGCCAGGCGTACTCTGGGGCCAACGTCCTGACTTTC. Protein product: CASSGQAYSGANVLTF.

The chain recombines TRBV7-8 with TRBJ2-7; TRBD2 aligns across 13 bases. V dropped 0 bases and J dropped 3; count of bases not matched to a gene: 2. Per the germline V gene, CDR1 is SGHVS and CDR2 is FQNEAQ. The CDR3 contains 16 residues. CDR3 sequence (DNA): TGTGCCAGCAGCTTAGCTGGACTAGCGGGGGACTACGAGCAGTACTTC. It specifies CASSLAGLAGDYEQYF.

The chain joins TRBV30 to TRBJ2-7; 7 nucleotides line up with TRBD2. This CDR3 contains 13 residues. Losses at the gene ends were 2 bases for V and 5 bases for J; bases not matched to a gene: 6. CDR1 and CDR2 (germline): GTSNPN, SVGIG (reference sequence). CDR3 residues: CAWSRTSANEQYF. Here the CDR3 DNA reads TGTGCCTGGAGTCGTACTAGCGCCAACGAGCAGTACTTC. Supplemented by reference TRBV30 and TRBJ2-7, the full variable domain reads SQTIHQWPATLVQPVGSPLSLECTVEGTSNPNLYWYRQAAGRGLQLLFYSVGIGQISSEVPQNLSASRPQDRQFILSSKKLLLSDSGFYLCAWSRTSANEQYFGPGTRLTVT.

The chain employs TRBV30 and TRBJ1-5; D remains ambiguous. Germline CDR1 is GTSNPN and CDR2 is SVGIG (reference sequence). The germline V and J ends were trimmed by 0 bases and 4 bases, with 7 bases remaining between them. CDR3 length equals 13 residues. DNA of the CDR3: TGTGCCTGGAGTGTTGACGGGAATCAGCCCCAGCATTTT. Residues: CAWSVDGNQPQHF.

This chain uses TRBV5-6 with TRBJ1-1, with 8 nucleotides matching TRBD1. Unmatched junction bases numbered 12, after V lost 6 bases and J lost 5 bases. CDR1 is SGHDT and CDR2 is YYEEEE in the germline V gene. CDR3 length: 15 residues. Here the CDR3 reads CASTEITRGRTEAFF. The DNA of the CDR3 is TGTGCCAGCACCGAGATCACCAGGGGGCGGACTGAAGCTTTCTTT.

The V and J genes are TRBV13 and TRBJ2-7; 8 bases agree with TRBD1. This CDR3 comprises 15 residues. V gave up 4 bases and J gave up 4 bases; unmatched junction bases: 9. Germline values: CDR1 PRHDT, CDR2 FYEKMQ (reference sequence). This chain's CDR3 is CASSSIQGAAYEQYF. For the CDR3, the DNA is TGTGCCAGCAGCTCGATCCAGGGGGCTGCGTACGAGCAGTACTTC.

This chain's CDR3 is CAWRGSGTEAFF. The DNA of the CDR3 is TGTGCCTGGAGAGGGTCCGGGACAGAAGCTTTCTTT. The chain combines TRBV30 with TRBJ1-1, with D possibly matching TRBD1 (6 bases). CDR1 and CDR2 (germline): GTSNPN, SVGIG (reference sequence). V was shortened by 3 bases and J by 8 bases, with 13 bases between the two germline ends. This CDR3 contains 12 residues. Variable domain in full (rest from reference TRBV30 and TRBJ1-1): SQTIHQWPATLVQPVGSPLSLECTVEGTSNPNLYWYRQAAGRGLQLLFYSVGIGQISSEVPQNLSASRPQDRQFILSSKKLLLSDSGFYLCAWRGSGTEAFFGQGTRLTVV.